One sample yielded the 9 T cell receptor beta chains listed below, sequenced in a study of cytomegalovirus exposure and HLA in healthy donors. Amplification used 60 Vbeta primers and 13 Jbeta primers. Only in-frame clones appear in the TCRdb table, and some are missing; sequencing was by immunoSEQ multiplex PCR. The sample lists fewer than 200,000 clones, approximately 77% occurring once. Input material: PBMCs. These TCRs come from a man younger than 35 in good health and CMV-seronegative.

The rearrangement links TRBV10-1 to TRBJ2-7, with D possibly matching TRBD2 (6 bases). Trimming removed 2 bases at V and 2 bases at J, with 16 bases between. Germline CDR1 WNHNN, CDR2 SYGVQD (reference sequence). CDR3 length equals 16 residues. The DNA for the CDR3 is TGCGCCAGCAGTGAGGGAAGACTAGAGGGAACCTACGAGCAGTACTTC. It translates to CASSEGRLEGTYEQYF.

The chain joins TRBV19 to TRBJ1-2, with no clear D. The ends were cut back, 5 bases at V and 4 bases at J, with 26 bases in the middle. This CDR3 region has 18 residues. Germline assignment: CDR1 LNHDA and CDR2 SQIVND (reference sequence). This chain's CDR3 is CASSPIGGSAKSTYGYTF. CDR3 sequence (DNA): TGTGCCAGTAGTCCGATCGGCGGATCGGCAAAAAGCACCTATGGCTACACCTTC.

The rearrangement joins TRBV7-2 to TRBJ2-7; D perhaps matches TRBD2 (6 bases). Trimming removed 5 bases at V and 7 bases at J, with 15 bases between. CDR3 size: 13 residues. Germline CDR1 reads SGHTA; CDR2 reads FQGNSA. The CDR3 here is CASSGGFLREQYF. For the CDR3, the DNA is TGTGCCAGCAGCGGGGGGTTTTTGAGGGAGCAGTACTTC.

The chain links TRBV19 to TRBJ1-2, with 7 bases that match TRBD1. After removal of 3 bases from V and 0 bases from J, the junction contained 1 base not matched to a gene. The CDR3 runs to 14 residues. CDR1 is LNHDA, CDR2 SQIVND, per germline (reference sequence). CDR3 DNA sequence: TGTGCCAGTAGTATGGACAGGACTAACTATGGCTACACCTTC. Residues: CASSMDRTNYGYTF.

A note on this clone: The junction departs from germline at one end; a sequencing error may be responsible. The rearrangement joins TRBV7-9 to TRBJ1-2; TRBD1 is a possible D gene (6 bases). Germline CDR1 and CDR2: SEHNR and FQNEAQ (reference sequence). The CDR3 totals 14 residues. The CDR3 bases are TGTTCCAGCAGCTTAGAACTGCAGGGGTATGGCTACACCTTC. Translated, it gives CSSSLELQGYGYTF.

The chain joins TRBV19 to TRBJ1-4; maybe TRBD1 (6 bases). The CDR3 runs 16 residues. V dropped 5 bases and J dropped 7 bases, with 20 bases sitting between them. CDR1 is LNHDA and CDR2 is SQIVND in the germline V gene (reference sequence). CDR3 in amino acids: CASSVGQFAVGEKLFF. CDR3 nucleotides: TGTGCCAGTAGTGTTGGACAGTTCGCCGTGGGTGAAAAACTGTTTTTT. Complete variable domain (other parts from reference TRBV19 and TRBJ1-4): DGGITQSPKYLFRKEGQNVTLSCEQNLNHDAMYWYRQDPGQGLRLIYYSQIVNDFQKGDIAEGYSVSREKKESFPLTVTSAQKNPTAFYLCASSVGQFAVGEKLFFGSGTQLSVL.

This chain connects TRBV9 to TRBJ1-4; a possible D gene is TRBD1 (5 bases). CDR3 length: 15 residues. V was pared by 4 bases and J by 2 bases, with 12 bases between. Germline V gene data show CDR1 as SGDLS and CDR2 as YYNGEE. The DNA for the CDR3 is TGTGCCAGCAGCTTAGGCGGGGGTACTAATGAAAAACTGTTTTTT. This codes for CASSLGGGTNEKLFF.

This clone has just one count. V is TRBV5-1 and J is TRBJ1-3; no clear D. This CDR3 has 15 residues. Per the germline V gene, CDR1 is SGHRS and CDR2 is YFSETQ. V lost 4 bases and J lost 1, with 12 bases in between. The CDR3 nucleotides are TGCGCCAGCAGCCCGTCCCCTTCGTCTGGAAACACCATATATTTT. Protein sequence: CASSPSPSSGNTIYF.

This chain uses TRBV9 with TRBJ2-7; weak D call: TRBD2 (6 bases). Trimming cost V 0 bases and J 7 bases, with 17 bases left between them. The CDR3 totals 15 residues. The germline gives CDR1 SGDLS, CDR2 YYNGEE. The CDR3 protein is CASSVEGSGSTEQYF. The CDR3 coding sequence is TGTGCCAGCAGCGTAGAAGGCAGCGGGTCCACGGAGCAGTACTTC.